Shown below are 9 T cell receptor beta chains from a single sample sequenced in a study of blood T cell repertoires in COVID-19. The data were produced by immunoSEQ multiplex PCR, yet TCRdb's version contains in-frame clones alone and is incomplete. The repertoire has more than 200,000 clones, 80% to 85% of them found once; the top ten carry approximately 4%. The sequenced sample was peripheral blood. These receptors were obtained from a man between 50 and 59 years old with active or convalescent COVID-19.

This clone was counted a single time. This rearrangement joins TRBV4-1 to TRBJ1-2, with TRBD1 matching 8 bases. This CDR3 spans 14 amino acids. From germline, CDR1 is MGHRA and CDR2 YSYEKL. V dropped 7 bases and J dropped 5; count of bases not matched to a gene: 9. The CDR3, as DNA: TGCGCCAGCAACTATCCGGGACAGGATTATGGCTACACCTTC. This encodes CASNYPGQDYGYTF.

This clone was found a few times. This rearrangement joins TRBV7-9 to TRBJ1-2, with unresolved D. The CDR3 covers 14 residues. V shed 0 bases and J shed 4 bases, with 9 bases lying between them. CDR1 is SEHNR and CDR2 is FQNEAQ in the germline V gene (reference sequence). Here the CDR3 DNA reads TGTGCCAGCAGCTTAGCTGTCAGTATCTATGGCTACACCTTC. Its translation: CASSLAVSIYGYTF.

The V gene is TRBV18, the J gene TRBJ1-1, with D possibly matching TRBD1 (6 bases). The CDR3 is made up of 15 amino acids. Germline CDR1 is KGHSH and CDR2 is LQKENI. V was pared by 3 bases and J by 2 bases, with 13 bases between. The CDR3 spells CASSPWDKFNTEAFF. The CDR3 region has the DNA TGTGCCAGCTCACCTTGGGACAAATTCAACACTGAAGCTTTCTTT.

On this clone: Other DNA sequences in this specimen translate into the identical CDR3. The CDR3 DNA follows: TGTGCCAGCAGTACCGGACAGGGGGGCAATGAGCAGTTCTTC. It translates to CASSTGQGGNEQFF. The chain combines TRBV6-2 or TRBV6-3 with TRBJ2-1; 10 bases line up with TRBD1. The junction had 4 bases not matched to a gene; V was cut back by 5 bases and J by 6 bases. Germline lookup yields CDR1 MNHEY and CDR2 SVGEGT. The CDR3 length is 14 residues.

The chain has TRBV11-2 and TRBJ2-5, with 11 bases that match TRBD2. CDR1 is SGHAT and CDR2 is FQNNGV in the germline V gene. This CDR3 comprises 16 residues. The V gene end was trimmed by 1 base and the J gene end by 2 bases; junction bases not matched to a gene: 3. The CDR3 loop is CASSLGIAGGQETQYF. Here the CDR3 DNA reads TGTGCCAGCAGCTTAGGAATAGCGGGGGGGCAAGAGACCCAGTACTTC.

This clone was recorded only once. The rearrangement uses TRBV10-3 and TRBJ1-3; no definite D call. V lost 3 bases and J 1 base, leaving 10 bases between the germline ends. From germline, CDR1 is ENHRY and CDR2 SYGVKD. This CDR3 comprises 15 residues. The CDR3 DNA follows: TGTGCCATCAGTGACGACAACAGATCTGGAAACACCATATATTTT. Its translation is CAISDDNRSGNTIYF.

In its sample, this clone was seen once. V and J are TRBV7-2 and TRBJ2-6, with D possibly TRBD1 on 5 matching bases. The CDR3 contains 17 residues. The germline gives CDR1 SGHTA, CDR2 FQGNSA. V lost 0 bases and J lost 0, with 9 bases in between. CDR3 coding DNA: TGTGCCAGCAGCTTAGCTGGCAGGGCCTCTGGGGCCAACGTCCTGACTTTC. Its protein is CASSLAGRASGANVLTF.

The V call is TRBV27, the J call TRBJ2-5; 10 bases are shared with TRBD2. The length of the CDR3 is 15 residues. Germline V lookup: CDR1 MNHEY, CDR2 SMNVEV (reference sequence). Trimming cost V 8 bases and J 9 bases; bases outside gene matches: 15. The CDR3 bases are TGTGCCAGCTTTATAGCGGGGGGCCCCCAGGGGCCCCAGTACTTC. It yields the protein CASFIAGGPQGPQYF.

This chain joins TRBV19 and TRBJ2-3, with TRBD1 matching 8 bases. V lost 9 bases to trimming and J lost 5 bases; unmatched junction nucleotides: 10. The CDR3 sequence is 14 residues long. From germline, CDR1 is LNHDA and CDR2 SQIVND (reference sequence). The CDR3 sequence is CASSPDRDLDTQYF. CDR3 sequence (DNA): TGTGCCAGCAGCCCGGACAGGGATTTAGATACGCAGTATTTT. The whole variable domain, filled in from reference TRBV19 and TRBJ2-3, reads DGGITQSPKYLFRKEGQNVTLSCEQNLNHDAMYWYRQDPGQGLRLIYYSQIVNDFQKGDIAEGYSVSREKKESFPLTVTSAQKNPTAFYLCASSPDRDLDTQYFGPGTRLTVL.